The sequence of this TCR beta chain was determined in a study of blood T cell repertoires in COVID-19. Overall study: Both acute and convalescent COVID-19 samples were obtained from the United States, Italy and Spain. PBMCs, B-cell-depleted T cells, or T cells provided the cDNA or gDNA that made up the material.

In the original analysis: Scientists estimated how many nucleated cells there were by amplifying reference gene primers. Profiled with immunoSEQ multiplex PCR; TCRdb holds only in-frame clones, not every one. V and J calls and clone size come straight from that table; D and trimming were deduced from the DNA. The table records 100,000 or so clones, 81% of them present only once. Trimming left V 2 bases short and J 5 bases short, with 11 bases between. CDR1 LGHNA and CDR2 YSLEER come from the germline V gene. This CDR3 has 14 amino acids. The receptor was derived from an elderly man with acute or convalescent COVID-19. Specimen: peripheral blood. The chain carries TRBV4-3 and TRBJ2-3; no clear D. The CDR3 loop is CASSQLQPGDTQYF. CDR3 nucleotides: TGCGCCAGCAGCCAATTACAGCCCGGAGATACGCAGTATTTT.